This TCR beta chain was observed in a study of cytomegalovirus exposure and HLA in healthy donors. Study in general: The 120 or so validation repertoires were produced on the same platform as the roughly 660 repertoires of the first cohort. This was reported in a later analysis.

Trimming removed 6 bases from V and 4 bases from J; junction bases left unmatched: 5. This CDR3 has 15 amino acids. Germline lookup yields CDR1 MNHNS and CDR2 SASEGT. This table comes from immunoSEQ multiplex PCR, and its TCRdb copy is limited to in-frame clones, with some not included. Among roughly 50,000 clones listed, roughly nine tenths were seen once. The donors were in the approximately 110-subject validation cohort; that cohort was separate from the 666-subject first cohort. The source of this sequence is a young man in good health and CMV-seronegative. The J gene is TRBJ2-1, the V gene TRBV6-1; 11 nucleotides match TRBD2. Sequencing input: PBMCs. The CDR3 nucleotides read TGTGCCAGCAGACCCGGGACTAGCGGTTACAATGAGCAGTTCTTC. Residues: CASRPGTSGYNEQFF.